The T cell receptor beta chain under discussion was sequenced for a study of T cell repertoires in cytomegalovirus infection. TCRdb processed the reads anew with MiXCR; each CDR3 protein has one entry. The repertoire includes 150,000 to 200,000 distinct CDR3 sequences, 17% of them detected once, and roughly a sixth sits in the top ten. CDR1 is MNHEY, CDR2 SVGAGI, per germline. Trimming removed 6 bases from V and 4 bases from J, with 16 bases in between. This CDR3 is 14 amino acids long. Sequenced sample: CD8+ T cells from PBMCs. The V call is TRBV6-5, the J call TRBJ2-7; possibly TRBD1 or TRBD2 for D (5 bases each). This receptor was identified in a human donor in good health (CMV status not recorded). Some clones in this sample may be carry-over from other donors' samples. The DNA of the CDR3 is TGTGCCAGCAGGGGACCGGGAAACTCTTACGAGCAGTACTTC. Its translation is CASRGPGNSYEQYF.